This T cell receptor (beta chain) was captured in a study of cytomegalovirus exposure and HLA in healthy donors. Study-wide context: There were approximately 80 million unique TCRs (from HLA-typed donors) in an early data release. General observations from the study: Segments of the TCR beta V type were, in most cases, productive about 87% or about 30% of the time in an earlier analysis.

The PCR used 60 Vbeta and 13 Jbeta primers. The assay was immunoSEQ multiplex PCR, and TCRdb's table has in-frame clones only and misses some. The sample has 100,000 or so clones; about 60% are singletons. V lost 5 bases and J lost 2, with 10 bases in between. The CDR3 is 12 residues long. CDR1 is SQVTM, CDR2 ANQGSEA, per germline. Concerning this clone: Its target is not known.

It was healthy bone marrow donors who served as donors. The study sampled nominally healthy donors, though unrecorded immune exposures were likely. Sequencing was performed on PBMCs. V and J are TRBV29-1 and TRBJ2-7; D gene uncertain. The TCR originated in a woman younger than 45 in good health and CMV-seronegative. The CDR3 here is CSVCQAPYEQYF. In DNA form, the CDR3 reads TGCAGCGTTTGTCAGGCCCCCTACGAGCAGTACTTC.